The clone carrying this T cell receptor beta chain is a singleton in its sample. As originally analysed: Nucleated cell number was recorded as an estimate derived from reference gene primer amplification. Using immunoSEQ multiplex PCR, the repertoire was profiled, and TCRdb retains in-frame clones only, with some absent. Clone size and the V and J calls come from that table; the DNA yielded D and trimming. Here the sample spans roughly 200,000 clones, around 90% being singletons. The data stem from a study of blood T cell repertoires in COVID-19. Across the study: Whether acute or convalescent, the COVID-19 samples came from the United States, Italy and Spain.

This CDR3 has 12 residues. CDR1 is SGHNT and CDR2 is YYREEE in the germline V gene (reference sequence). V was pared by 4 bases and J by 4 bases, with 8 bases between. The sample comprised PBMCs or T cells enriched from blood (not recorded which). The genes are TRBV5-4 and TRBJ1-1; D might be TRBD1 (5 bases). This clonotype was sampled from a young man who had recovered from COVID-19. The CDR3 spells CASSPQGTEAFF. The CDR3 bases are TGTGCCAGCAGCCCCCAGGGCACTGAAGCTTTCTTT.